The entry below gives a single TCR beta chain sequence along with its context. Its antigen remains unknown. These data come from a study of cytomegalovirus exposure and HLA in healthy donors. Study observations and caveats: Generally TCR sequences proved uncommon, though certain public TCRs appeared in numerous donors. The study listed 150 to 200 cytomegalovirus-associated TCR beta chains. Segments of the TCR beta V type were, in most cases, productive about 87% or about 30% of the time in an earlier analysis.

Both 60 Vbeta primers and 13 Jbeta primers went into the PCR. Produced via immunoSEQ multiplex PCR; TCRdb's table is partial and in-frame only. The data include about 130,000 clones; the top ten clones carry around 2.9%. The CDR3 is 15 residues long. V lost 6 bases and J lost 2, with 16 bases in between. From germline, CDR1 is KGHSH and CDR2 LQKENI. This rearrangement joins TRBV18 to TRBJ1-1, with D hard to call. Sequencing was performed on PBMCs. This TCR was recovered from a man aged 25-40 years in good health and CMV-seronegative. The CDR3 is CASSEWADLNTEAFF. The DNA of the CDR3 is TGTGCCAGCTCCGAATGGGCCGATCTAAACACTGAAGCTTTCTTT.